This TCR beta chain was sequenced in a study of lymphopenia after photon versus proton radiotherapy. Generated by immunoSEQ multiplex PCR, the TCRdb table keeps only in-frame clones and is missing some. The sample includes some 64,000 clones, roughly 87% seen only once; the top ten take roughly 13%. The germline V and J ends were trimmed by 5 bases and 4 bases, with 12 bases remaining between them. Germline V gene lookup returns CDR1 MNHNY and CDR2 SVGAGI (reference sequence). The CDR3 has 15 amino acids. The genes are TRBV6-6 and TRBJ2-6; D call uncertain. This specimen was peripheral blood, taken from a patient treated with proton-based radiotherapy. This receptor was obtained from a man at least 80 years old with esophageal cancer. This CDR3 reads CASSPGPSGANVLTF. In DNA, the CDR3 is TGTGCCAGCAGTCCTGGCCCATCCGGGGCCAACGTCCTGACTTTC.